Presented here are 9 T cell receptor beta chains from one specimen sequenced in a study of human T cells and chemical hapten exposure. Specified time point: pre-sensitization, week 0. The treatment denotes: therapeutic diphenylcyclopropenone sensitization with weekly scalp DPC. A single record per CDR3 protein comes from TCRdb applying MiXCR to the RACE reads. The sample includes some 84,000 distinct CDR3 sequences, about 9% seen only once; the top ten take approximately 2.8%. The sequencing used whole blood, collected in connection with sensitization to the hapten diphenylcyclopropenone (DPC). These receptor sequences come from a man between 40 and 49 years old with alopecia areata. Some clones in this sample may be carry-over from other donors' samples.

The CDR3 bases are TGTGCCAGCAGCCGACAGGCACTAGCGGGAGGTATGACAGATACGCAGTATTTT. Translation gives CASSRQALAGGMTDTQYF. This chain joins TRBV7-2 and TRBJ2-3; 12 nucleotides agree with TRBD2. The CDR3 is made up of 18 amino acids. Per the germline V gene, CDR1 is SGHTA and CDR2 is FQGNSA. V was clipped by 5 bases and J by 3 bases; unmatched bases: 12.

The chain carries TRBV28 and TRBJ2-7, with TRBD1 as a possible D gene (6 bases). Germline V gene sequence: CDR1 MDHEN, CDR2 SYDVKM. V was clipped by 5 bases and J by 3 bases, with 20 bases between them. The CDR3 has 16 amino acids. DNA of the CDR3: TGTGCCAGCAGTAACGCACGCATGGACAGTTACTACGAGCAGTACGTC. Translation: CASSNARMDSYYEQYV.

The table lists this clonotype with many counts. J is TRBJ2-1 and V is TRBV2; tentatively, D is TRBD2 (5 bases). Between the trimmed V and J ends, which lost 0 bases and 6 bases, there was a span of 15 bases. The CDR3 runs to 16 residues. CDR1 SNHLY and CDR2 FYNNEI come from the germline V gene. The CDR3 reads CASSEAGSPEGNEQFF. DNA for the CDR3: TGTGCCAGCAGTGAAGCGGGTAGCCCCGAGGGCAATGAGCAGTTCTTC.

The chain couples TRBV11-2 to TRBJ2-7; no reliable D call. V lost 5 bases and J lost 2, with 10 bases in between. CDR1 is SGHAT, CDR2 FQNNGV, per germline. The CDR3 is 13 amino acids. CDR3 in amino acids: CASSPGPTYEQYV. CDR3 nucleotide sequence: TGTGCCAGCAGCCCGGGTCCTACCTACGAGCAGTACGTC.

This clonotype was counted many times. The rearrangement joins TRBV12-3 or TRBV12-4 to TRBJ2-7; D might be TRBD1 (6 bases). V lost 6 bases, J lost 4 bases, and 13 bases lay in between. The CDR3 has 13 amino acids. CDR3 DNA sequence: TGTGCCAGCAGCTCCACGGACAGTTACGAGCAGTACTTC. This encodes CASSSTDSYEQYF.

This chain uses TRBV28 with TRBJ2-6, with D unresolved. The germline gives CDR1 MDHEN, CDR2 SYDVKM. The CDR3 extends over 17 amino acids. Trimming cost V 5 bases and J 5 bases, with 19 bases left between them. CDR3 bases: TGTGCCAGCAGTCCCCCCGGGCCGGTTTCTTGGGCCAACGTCCTGACTTTC. The encoded protein is CASSPPGPVSWANVLTF.

A few counts support this clonotype. V is TRBV4-1 and J is TRBJ2-7; TRBD2 matches at 14 bases. The junction had 4 bases not matched to a gene; V was cut back by 4 bases and J by 2 bases. The CDR3 extends over 16 amino acids. CDR1 and CDR2 (germline): MGHRA, YSYEKL. The DNA for the CDR3 is TGCGCCAGCAGCCTCTGGACTAGCGGGAGGACCTACGAGCAGTACGTC. Translating gives CASSLWTSGRTYEQYV.

This clonotype was counted many times. The J gene is TRBJ1-2, the V gene TRBV19; D remains unclear. Trimming pared 2 bases from V and 6 bases from J, leaving 19 bases between. The CDR3 is 16 amino acids. Germline CDR1 reads LNHDA; CDR2 reads SQIVND (reference sequence). CDR3 sequence: CASSILGGSPGHGYTF. The CDR3 coding sequence is TGTGCCAGTAGTATACTTGGAGGCAGCCCGGGCCATGGCTACACCTTC.

This clonotype showed up many times. This chain joins TRBV7-2 and TRBJ1-6, with D maybe TRBD1 (5 bases). V lost 5 bases to trimming and J lost 10 bases, with 15 bases between them. The germline V gene has CDR1 SGHTA and CDR2 FQGNSA. CDR3 size: 14 residues. CDR3: CASSIRGEGSPLHF. CDR3 DNA: TGTGCCAGCAGCATCCGGGGCGAAGGGTCACCCCTCCACTTT.